Below, one TCR beta chain is given with its context. Its antigen is unidentified. TCRdb's copy holds only in-frame clones and misses some; the assay was immunoSEQ multiplex PCR. The sample carries about 19,000 clones, 80% to 95% recorded once. This sample is part of a study of T cells in localized non-small cell lung cancer. Findings and caveats of the study: The study linked higher blood T cell density to longer overall survival. T cell clonality was highest in uninvolved adjacent lung, above tumor.

The specimen comprised peripheral blood, sampled before any cancer treatment. The TCR originated in a male donor at least 60 years old with stage I squamous cell lung carcinoma.

CDR3 region: CASSYSMGEWHGELFF. The CDR3 coding sequence is TGTGCCAGCAGTTACTCGATGGGGGAATGGCACGGGGAGCTGTTTTTT. This chain links TRBV6-5 with TRBJ2-2; possibly TRBD1 or TRBD2 for D (5 bases each). Trimming took off 0 bases at V and 7 bases at J, with 15 bases between the two ends. The germline CDR1 and CDR2 sequences are MNHEY and SVGAGI. There are 16 residues in the CDR3.